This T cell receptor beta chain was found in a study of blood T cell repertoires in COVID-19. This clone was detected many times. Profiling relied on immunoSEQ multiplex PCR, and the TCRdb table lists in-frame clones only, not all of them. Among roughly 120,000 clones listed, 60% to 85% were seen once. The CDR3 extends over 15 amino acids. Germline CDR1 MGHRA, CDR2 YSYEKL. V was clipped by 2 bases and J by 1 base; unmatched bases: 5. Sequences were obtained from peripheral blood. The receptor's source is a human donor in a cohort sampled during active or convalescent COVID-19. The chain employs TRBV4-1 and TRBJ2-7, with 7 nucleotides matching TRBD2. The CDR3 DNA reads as TGCGCCAGCAGCCAACCGACTAGCCGATCCTACGAGCAGTACTTC. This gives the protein CASSQPTSRSYEQYF.